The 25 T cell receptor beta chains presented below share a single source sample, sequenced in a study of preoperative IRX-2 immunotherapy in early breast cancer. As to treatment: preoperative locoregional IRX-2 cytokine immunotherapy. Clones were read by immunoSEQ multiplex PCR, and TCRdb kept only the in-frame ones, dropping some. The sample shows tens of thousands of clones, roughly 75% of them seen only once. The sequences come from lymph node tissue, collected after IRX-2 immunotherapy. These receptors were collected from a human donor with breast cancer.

The CDR3 bases are TGTGCCTGGGGGACGGAGCTTAATGAAAAACTGTTTTTT. The encoded protein is CAWGTELNEKLFF. The chain joins TRBV30 to TRBJ1-4, with D possibly TRBD1 on 5 matching bases. The CDR3 has 13 amino acids. Trimming took 5 bases from V and 4 from J, leaving 11 bases between them. The germline CDR1 and CDR2 sequences are GTSNPN and SVGIG (reference sequence).

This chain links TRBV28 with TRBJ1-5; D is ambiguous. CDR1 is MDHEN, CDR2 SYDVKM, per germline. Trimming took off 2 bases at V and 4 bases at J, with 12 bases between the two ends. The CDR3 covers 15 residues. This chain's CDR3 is CASSLPGSKNQPQHF. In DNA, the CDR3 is TGTGCCAGCAGTTTACCCGGTTCTAAAAATCAGCCCCAGCATTTT.

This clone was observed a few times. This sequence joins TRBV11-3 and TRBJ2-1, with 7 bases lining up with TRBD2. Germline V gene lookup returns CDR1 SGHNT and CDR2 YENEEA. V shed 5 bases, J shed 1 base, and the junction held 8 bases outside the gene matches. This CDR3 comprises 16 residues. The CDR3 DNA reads TGTGCCAGCAGCCAAATCGTAGCGGGTTCCTACAATGAGCAGTTCTTC. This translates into CASSQIVAGSYNEQFF.

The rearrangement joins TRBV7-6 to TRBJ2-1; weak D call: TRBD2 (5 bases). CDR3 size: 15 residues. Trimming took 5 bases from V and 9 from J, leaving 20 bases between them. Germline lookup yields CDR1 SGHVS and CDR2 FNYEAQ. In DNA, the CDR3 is TGTGCCAGCAGCCTACGGGGATCTTGGGCAGGTGAGCAGTTCTTC. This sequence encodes CASSLRGSWAGEQFF.

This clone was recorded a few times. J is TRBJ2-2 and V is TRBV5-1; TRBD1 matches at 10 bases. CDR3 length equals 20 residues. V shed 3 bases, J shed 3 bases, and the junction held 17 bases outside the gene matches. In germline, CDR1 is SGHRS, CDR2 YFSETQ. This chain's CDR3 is CASSSTGTGDALSDTGELFF. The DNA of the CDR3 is TGCGCCAGCAGCTCAACCGGGACAGGGGACGCCCTAAGTGACACCGGGGAGCTGTTTTTT.

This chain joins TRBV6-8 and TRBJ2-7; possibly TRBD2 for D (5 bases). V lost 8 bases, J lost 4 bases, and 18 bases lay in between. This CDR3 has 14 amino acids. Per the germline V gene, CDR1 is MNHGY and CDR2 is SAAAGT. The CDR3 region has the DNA TGTGCCAGCGGCGAGACGGGGTTTGGGTACGAGCAGTACTTC. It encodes CASGETGFGYEQYF.

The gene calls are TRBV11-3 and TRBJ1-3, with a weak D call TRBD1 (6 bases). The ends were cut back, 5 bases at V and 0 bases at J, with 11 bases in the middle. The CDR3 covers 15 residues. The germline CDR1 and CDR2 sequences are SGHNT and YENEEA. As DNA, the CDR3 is TGTGCCAGCAGCGCACAGGGTAGCTCTGGAAACACCATATATTTT. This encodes CASSAQGSSGNTIYF. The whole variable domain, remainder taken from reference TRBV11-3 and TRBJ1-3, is EAGVVQSPRYKIIEKKQPVAFWCNPISGHNTLYWYLQNLGQGPELLIRYENEEAVDDSQLPKDRFSAERLKGVDSTLKIQPAELGDSAVYLCASSAQGSSGNTIYFGEGSWLTVV.

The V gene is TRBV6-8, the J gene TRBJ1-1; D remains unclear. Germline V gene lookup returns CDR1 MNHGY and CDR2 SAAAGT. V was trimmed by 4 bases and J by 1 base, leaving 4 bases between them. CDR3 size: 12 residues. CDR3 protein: CASSSQNTEAFF. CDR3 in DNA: TGTGCCAGCAGTTCACAGAACACTGAAGCTTTCTTT.

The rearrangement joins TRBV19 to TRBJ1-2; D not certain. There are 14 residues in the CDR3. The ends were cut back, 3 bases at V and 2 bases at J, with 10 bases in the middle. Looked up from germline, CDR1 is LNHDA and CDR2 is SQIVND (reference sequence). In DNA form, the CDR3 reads TGTGCCAGTAGTATCAGATCACACAACTATGGCTACACCTTC. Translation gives CASSIRSHNYGYTF.

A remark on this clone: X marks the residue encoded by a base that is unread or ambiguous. CDR3 DNA: TGTGCCGGTACAGGGGGCGTAARCACTGAAGCTTTCTTT. This encodes CAGTGGVXTEAFF. V gene TRBV28 combines with J gene TRBJ1-1; 9 bases line up with TRBD1. The CDR3 contains 13 residues. CDR1 MDHEN and CDR2 SYDVKM come from the germline V gene. With 11 bases clipped from V and 4 bases from J, the junction kept 8 bases outside the gene matches.

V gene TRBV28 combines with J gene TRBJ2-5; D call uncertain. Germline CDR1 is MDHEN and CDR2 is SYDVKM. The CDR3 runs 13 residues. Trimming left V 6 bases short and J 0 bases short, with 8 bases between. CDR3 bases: TGTGCCAGCAGACTTAGGTACCAAGAGACCCAGTACTTC. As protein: CASRLRYQETQYF.

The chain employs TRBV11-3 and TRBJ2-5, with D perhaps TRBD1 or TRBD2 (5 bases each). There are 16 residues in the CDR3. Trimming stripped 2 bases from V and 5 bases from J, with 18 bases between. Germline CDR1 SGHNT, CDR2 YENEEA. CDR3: CASSLNKGEQVETQYF. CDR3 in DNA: TGTGCCAGCAGCTTAAATAAAGGGGAGCAGGTGGAGACCCAGTACTTC.

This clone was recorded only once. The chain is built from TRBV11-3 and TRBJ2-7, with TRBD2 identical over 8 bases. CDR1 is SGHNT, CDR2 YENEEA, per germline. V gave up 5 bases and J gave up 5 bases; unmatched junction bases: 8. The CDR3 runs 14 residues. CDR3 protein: CASSLSGSRHEQYF. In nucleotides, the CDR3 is TGTGCCAGCAGCCTGAGCGGGAGTCGGCACGAGCAGTACTTC.

The CDR3 DNA reads as TGTGCCAGCAGCTCTCCCGGGTTCTCTGGAAACACCATATATTTT. This translates into CASSSPGFSGNTIYF. The chain is built from TRBV7-4 and TRBJ1-3; D uncertain. CDR1 SGHVT and CDR2 SQSDAQ come from the germline V gene. The CDR3 is 15 amino acids. Trimming pared 4 bases from V and 0 bases from J, leaving 10 bases between.

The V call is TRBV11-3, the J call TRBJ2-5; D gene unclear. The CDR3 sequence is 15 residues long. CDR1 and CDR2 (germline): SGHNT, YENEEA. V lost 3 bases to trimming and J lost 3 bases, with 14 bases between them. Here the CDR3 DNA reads TGTGCCAGCAGCTTCAATTCGGCAGCGAAAGAGACCCAGTACTTC. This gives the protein CASSFNSAAKETQYF.

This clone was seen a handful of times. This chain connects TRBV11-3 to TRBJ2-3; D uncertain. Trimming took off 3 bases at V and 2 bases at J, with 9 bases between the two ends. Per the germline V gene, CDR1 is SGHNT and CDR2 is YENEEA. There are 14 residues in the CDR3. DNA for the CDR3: TGTGCCAGCAGCTTGGACGGCTACACAGATACGCAGTATTTT. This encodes CASSLDGYTDTQYF.

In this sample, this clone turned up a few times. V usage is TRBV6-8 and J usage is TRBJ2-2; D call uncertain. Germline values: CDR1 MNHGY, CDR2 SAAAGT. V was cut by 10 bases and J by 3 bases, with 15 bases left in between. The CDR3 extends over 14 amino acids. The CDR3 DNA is TGTGCCACCAGCTACGCGGTTTACACCGGGGAGCTGTTTTTT. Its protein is CATSYAVYTGELFF.

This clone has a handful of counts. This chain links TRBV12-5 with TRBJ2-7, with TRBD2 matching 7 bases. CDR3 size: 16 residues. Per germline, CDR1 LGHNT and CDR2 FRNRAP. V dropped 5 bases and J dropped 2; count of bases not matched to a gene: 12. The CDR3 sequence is CASGPRLADKPYEQYF. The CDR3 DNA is TGTGCTAGTGGTCCCAGACTAGCCGATAAACCCTACGAGCAGTACTTC. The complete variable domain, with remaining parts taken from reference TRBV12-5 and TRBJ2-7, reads DARVTQTPRHKVTEMGQEVTMRCQPILGHNTVFWYRQTMMQGLELLAYFRNRAPLDDSGMPKDRFSAEMPDATLATLKIQPSEPRDSAVYFCASGPRLADKPYEQYFGPGTRLTVT.

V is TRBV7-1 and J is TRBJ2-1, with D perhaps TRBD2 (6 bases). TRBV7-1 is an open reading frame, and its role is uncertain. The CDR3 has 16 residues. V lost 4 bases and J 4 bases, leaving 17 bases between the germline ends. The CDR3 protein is CASSLNPSGLYNEQFF. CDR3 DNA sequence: TGTGCCAGCAGCTTAAACCCCAGCGGGCTTTACAATGAGCAGTTCTTC.

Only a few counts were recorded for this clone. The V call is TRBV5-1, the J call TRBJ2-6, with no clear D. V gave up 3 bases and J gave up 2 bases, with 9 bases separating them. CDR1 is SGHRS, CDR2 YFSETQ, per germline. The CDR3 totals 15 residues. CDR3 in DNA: TGCGCCAGCAGCTCGAAGGTAGCTGGGGCCAACGTCCTGACTTTC. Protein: CASSSKVAGANVLTF. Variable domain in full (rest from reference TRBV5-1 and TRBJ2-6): KAGVTQTPRYLIKTRGQQVTLSCSPISGHRSVSWYQQTPGQGLQFLFEYFSETQRNKGNFPGRFSGRQFSNSRSEMNVSTLELGDSALYLCASSSKVAGANVLTFGAGSRLTVL.

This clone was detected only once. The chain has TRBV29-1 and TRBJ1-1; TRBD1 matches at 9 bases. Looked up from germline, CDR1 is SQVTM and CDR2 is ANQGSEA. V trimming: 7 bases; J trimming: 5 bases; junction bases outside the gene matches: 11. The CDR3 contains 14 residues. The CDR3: CSGTSGTGRTEAFF. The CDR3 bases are TGCAGCGGAACCTCCGGGACAGGGAGGACTGAAGCTTTCTTT.

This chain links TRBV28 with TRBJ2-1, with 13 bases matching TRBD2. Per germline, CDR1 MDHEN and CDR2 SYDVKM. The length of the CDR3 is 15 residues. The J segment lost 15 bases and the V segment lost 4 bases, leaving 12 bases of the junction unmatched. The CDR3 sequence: CASSSGTSGNPGGFF. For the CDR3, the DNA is TGTGCCAGCAGTTCTGGGACTAGCGGGAACCCAGGGGGGTTCTTC.

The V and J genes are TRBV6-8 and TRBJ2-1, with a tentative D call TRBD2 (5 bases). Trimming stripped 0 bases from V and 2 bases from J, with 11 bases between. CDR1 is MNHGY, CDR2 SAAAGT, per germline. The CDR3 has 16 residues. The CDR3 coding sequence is TGTGCCAGCAGTTACTCGCGGGCCAGTGCCTACAATGAGCAGTTCTTC. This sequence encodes CASSYSRASAYNEQFF.

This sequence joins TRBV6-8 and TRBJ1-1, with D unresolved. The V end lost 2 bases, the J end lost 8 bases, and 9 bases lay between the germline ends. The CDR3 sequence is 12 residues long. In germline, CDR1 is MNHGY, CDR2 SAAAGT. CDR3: CASSYRVGEAFF. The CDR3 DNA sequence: TGTGCCAGCAGTTACAGGGTAGGGGAAGCTTTCTTT.

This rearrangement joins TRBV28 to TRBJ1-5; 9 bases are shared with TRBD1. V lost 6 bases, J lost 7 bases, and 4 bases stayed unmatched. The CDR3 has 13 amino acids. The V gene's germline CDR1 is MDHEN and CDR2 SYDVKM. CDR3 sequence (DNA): TGTGCCAGCAGCGGACAGGGGAGCCAGCCCCAGCATTTT. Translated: CASSGQGSQPQHF. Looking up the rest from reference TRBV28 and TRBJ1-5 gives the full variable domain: DVKVTQSSRYLVKRTGEKVFLECVQDMDHENMFWYRQDPGLGLRLIYFSYDVKMKEKGDIPEGYSVSREKKERFSLILESASTNQTSMYLCASSGQGSQPQHFGDGTRLSIL.